This T cell receptor (beta chain) is from a study of blood T cell repertoires in COVID-19. Background on the study: Samples of COVID-19 (acute and convalescent) were obtained from the United States, Italy and Spain. Sources were T cells, B-cell-depleted T cells, or PBMCs; the material itself was cDNA or gDNA.

Trimming cost V 1 base and J 5 bases; bases outside gene matches: 6. There are 17 residues in the CDR3. The germline CDR1 and CDR2 sequences are MNHEY and SMNVEV (reference sequence). As handled by the study authors: How many nucleated cells were present was estimated from reference gene primer amplification. Sequenced by immunoSEQ multiplex PCR; TCRdb stores in-frame clones only, minus some. V and J calls and clone size are as listed in that table; D and trimming were resolved from the DNA. Of 120,000 or so clones detected, about 86% appear once; the ten largest clones hold approximately 6.3%. This clone was recorded once.

The J gene is TRBJ2-2, the V gene TRBV27, with TRBD2 matching 11 bases. The sequence was obtained from a man at least 80 years old with active or convalescent COVID-19. What was sequenced was peripheral blood. The CDR3 loop is CASSLFPSGGPTGELFF. In DNA form, the CDR3 reads TGTGCCAGCAGTTTATTTCCTAGCGGGGGGCCTACCGGGGAGCTGTTTTTT.